The source of this TCR beta chain is a study of CD8+ T cells in alopecia areata. For this clone: Its antigen is not identified.

Study results and limitations: Tofacitinib significantly brought down scalp clonality and expanded CD8+ clones among top 100.

Trimming stripped 1 base from V and 7 bases from J, with 16 bases between. This CDR3 region has 15 residues. Germline V gene data show CDR1 as SGHTA and CDR2 as FQGNSA. Treatment of the sample: oral pan-JAK inhibitor, 5-10 mg twice daily. cDNA reverse transcribed from extracted RNA served as the sequencing template. Sequenced by immunoSEQ multiplex PCR; TCRdb stores in-frame clones only, minus some. The repertoire consists of about 180,000 clones, with roughly half occurring once and the leading ten covering 10%. Material: CD8+ T cells sorted from blood, obtained around week 54, from a patient treated with tofacitinib. The TCR sequence derives from a human donor with alopecia areata. The V and J genes are TRBV7-2 and TRBJ1-2; D not certain. This CDR3 is CASSLGVPGFAGYTF. In nucleotides, the CDR3 is TGTGCCAGCAGCTTAGGGGTTCCGGGGTTCGCTGGCTACACCTTC. Based on the CDR3 plus reference TRBV7-2 and TRBJ1-2, the full variable domain is GAGVSQSPSNKVTEKGKDVELRCDPISGHTALYWYRQSLGQGLEFLIYFQGNSAPDKSGLPSDRFSAERTGGSVSTLTIQRTQQEDSAVYLCASSLGVPGFAGYTFGSGTRLTVV.